These 24 T cell receptor beta chains originate from one sample sequenced in a study of T cells in Graves' hyperthyroidism and ophthalmopathy. RNA transcripts yielded amplified TCR beta CDR3 regions. Researchers ran a first-round RT-PCR on the TCR CDR3 using the HTBI primer set. TCRdb analysed the multiplex PCR reads with MiXCR anew, one entry per CDR3 protein. The sample lists about 400,000 distinct CDR3 sequences, 11% to 15% seen once, with 25% to 30% in the top ten. Sequences were obtained from blood. The receptors here all came from a man over 45 with Graves' ophthalmopathy.

About this clonotype itself: This could be a read error, since a much larger clone is one nucleotide away. The chain is built from TRBV20-1 and TRBJ2-7; TRBD2 is a possible D gene (6 bases). The CDR3 has 13 amino acids. Per the germline V gene, CDR1 is DFQATT and CDR2 is SNEGSKA (reference sequence). The CDR3 sequence: CSAEAGPVDEQYF. CDR3 nucleotides: TGCAGCGCCGAGGCGGGGCCAGTAGATGAGCAGTACTTC.

This clonotype was observed a few times. The chain has TRBV29-1 and TRBJ1-2, with D possibly TRBD1 on 6 matching bases. Germline lookup yields CDR1 SQVTM and CDR2 ANQGSEA. The CDR3 sequence is 12 residues long. Trimming took off 5 bases at V and 5 bases at J, with 12 bases between the two ends. The CDR3, as DNA: TGCAGCGTTTCTACAGGGAAATATGGCTACACCTTC. Translation: CSVSTGKYGYTF.

This clonotype has just a few counts. This sequence joins TRBV4-1 and TRBJ2-1; 8 bases are a match to TRBD2. Losses at the gene ends were 4 bases for V and 6 bases for J; bases not matched to a gene: 11. Germline V CDR1 and CDR2: MGHRA, YSYEKL. The CDR3 spans 16 residues. Here the CDR3 reads CASSPPGTRWFNEQFF. The CDR3 DNA reads as TGCGCCAGCAGCCCCCCCGGGACTAGGTGGTTCAATGAGCAGTTCTTC.

This clonotype was found many times. This chain uses TRBV7-9 with TRBJ2-7, with 13 bases matching TRBD2. Germline assignment: CDR1 SEHNR and CDR2 FQNEAQ (reference sequence). With 5 bases clipped from V and 6 bases from J, the junction kept 10 bases outside the gene matches. The CDR3 is made up of 16 amino acids. CDR3 sequence reads: CASSPSGLAGVGEQYF. Written as DNA, the CDR3 is TGTGCCAGCAGCCCGTCAGGACTAGCGGGAGTCGGCGAGCAGTACTTC.

The table lists this clonotype with many counts. CDR3 region: CASSDLASAKNIQYF. The CDR3 DNA reads TGTGCCAGCAGTGACCTAGCGAGTGCCAAAAACATTCAGTACTTC. This chain joins TRBV2 and TRBJ2-4, with D perhaps TRBD2 (6 bases). Germline V gene sequence: CDR1 SNHLY, CDR2 FYNNEI. V lost 3 bases and J 1 base, leaving 10 bases between the germline ends. This CDR3 is built from 15 residues.

This clonotype was seen many times. Here the CDR3 DNA reads TGTGCCACCAGTGACCCTAACTCAGGGGGCGCGGTCTACAATGAGCAGTTCTTC. Protein product: CATSDPNSGGAVYNEQFF. This chain links TRBV24-1 with TRBJ2-1; 8 bases are a match to TRBD1. The CDR3 length is 18 residues. The germline CDR1 and CDR2 sequences are KGHDR and SFDVKD. The V and J ends lost 4 bases and 3 bases, in that order; junction bases with no gene match: 13.

This clonotype was counted many times. The V and J genes are TRBV6-1 and TRBJ2-1, with 9 bases aligning to TRBD2. J gave up 5 bases and V 6 bases, and 17 bases lay outside the gene matches. There are 18 residues in the CDR3. The V gene's germline CDR1 is MNHNS and CDR2 SASEGT. CDR3: CASSELGGGLAGNNEQFF. CDR3 nucleotide sequence: TGTGCCAGCAGCGAGCTCGGGGGGGGCCTAGCGGGGAACAATGAGCAGTTCTTC.

The V gene is TRBV9, the J gene TRBJ2-3, with TRBD1 matching over 8 bases. CDR3 length equals 17 residues. Unmatched junction bases numbered 9, after V lost 0 bases and J lost 3 bases. Germline CDR1 SGDLS, CDR2 YYNGEE. Here the CDR3 DNA reads TGTGCCAGCAGCGTAGAAGGGACAGGCGGAACGACAGATACGCAGTATTTT. Translating it yields CASSVEGTGGTTDTQYF.

CDR3 in amino acids: CASCSERGEQFF. CDR3 in DNA: TGTGCCAGCTGCTCAGAGAGGGGTGAGCAGTTCTTC. The chain joins TRBV2 to TRBJ2-1; the D call may be TRBD1 or TRBD2 (5 bases each). Trimming took off 8 bases at V and 9 bases at J, with 14 bases between the two ends. The CDR3 covers 12 residues. Germline V gene lookup returns CDR1 SNHLY and CDR2 FYNNEI.

A few counts support this clonotype. The chain combines TRBV9 with TRBJ2-3; no clear D gene. The V end was cut by 0 bases, the J end by 0 bases, with 8 bases between. Per germline, CDR1 SGDLS and CDR2 YYNGEE. The CDR3 loop spans 15 amino acids. The CDR3 is CASSVVDTSTDTQYF. DNA for the CDR3: TGTGCCAGCAGCGTAGTTGATACTAGCACAGATACGCAGTATTTT.

This clonotype was counted between two and nine times. The CDR3 nucleotides read TGTGCCAGCGCAGGGGGCGAATCCTATAATTCACCCCTCCACTTT. Encoded protein: CASAGGESYNSPLHF. J is TRBJ1-6 and V is TRBV6-1; 8 nucleotides line up with TRBD1. J lost 1 base, V lost 8 bases, and 4 bases had no gene match. The CDR3 is 15 amino acids. Germline V gene lookup returns CDR1 MNHNS and CDR2 SASEGT.

This clonotype has at least ten counts. The CDR3 DNA reads as TGTGCCAGCAGTTTAACAAGGGACGGGCAGTACTTC. Translated: CASSLTRDGQYF. J is TRBJ2-7 and V is TRBV12-3 or TRBV12-4; D is possibly TRBD1 or TRBD2 (5 bases each). V lost 2 bases, J lost 9 bases, and 11 bases lay in between. CDR3 size: 12 residues.

The chain recombines TRBV29-1 with TRBJ1-2; D is perhaps TRBD1 (5 bases). CDR3 size: 13 residues. The V gene's germline CDR1 is SQVTM and CDR2 ANQGSEA. V lost 1 base to trimming and J lost 6 bases, with 12 bases between them. CDR3 coding DNA: TGCAGCGTTGAAGGCAGGGCTCGTGATGGCTACACCTTC. This sequence encodes CSVEGRARDGYTF.

CDR3 nucleotides: TGTGCCAGTAGTATAGCCGCGGGAGACGGGGAGCTGTTTTTT. Amino acids: CASSIAAGDGELFF. The V and J genes are TRBV19 and TRBJ2-2, with 7 bases that match TRBD2. Per germline, CDR1 LNHDA and CDR2 SQIVND (reference sequence). This CDR3 region has 14 residues. The J segment lost 7 bases and the V segment lost 1 base, leaving 3 bases of the junction unmatched.

V gene TRBV7-6 combines with J gene TRBJ2-5; either TRBD1 or TRBD2 may supply D (5 bases each). Germline V gene sequence: CDR1 SGHVS, CDR2 FNYEAQ. The V gene lost 5 bases and the J gene lost 2 bases, with 12 bases spanning the gap. The CDR3 runs 14 residues. CDR3 DNA: TGTGCCAGCAGCGGCCGGGACCCACAAGAGACCCAGTACTTC. Amino acid sequence: CASSGRDPQETQYF. The variable domain in full, completed from reference TRBV7-6 and TRBJ2-5, reads GAGVSQSPRYKVTKRGQDVALRCDPISGHVSLYWYRQALGQGPEFLTYFNYEAQQDKSGLPNDRFSAERPEGSISTLTIQRTEQRDSAMYRCASSGRDPQETQYFGPGTRLLVL.

The V call is TRBV6-5, the J call TRBJ2-7; D gene uncertain. The CDR3 contains 13 residues. CDR1 and CDR2 (germline): MNHEY, SVGAGI. The V gene lost 2 bases and the J gene lost 1 base, with 6 bases spanning the gap. This CDR3 reads CASSYLSSYEQYF. CDR3 sequence (DNA): TGTGCCAGCAGTTACCTTTCGTCCTACGAGCAGTACTTC.

J is TRBJ1-4 and V is TRBV11-1; TRBD1 aligns across 9 bases. The CDR3 consists of 16 residues. Germline CDR1 is SGHAT and CDR2 is FQDESV (reference sequence). J gave up 7 bases and V 7 bases, and 13 bases lay outside the gene matches. The CDR3 nucleotides read TGTGCCAGCAACTCTCCAGCCGACAGGGGGGTTGAAAAACTGTTTTTT. Its protein product is CASNSPADRGVEKLFF.

This clonotype was seen many times. V is TRBV27 and J is TRBJ1-4, with D hard to call. CDR1 is MNHEY and CDR2 is SMNVEV in the germline V gene (reference sequence). The CDR3 contains 16 residues. The V gene lost 6 bases and the J gene lost 0 bases, with 14 bases spanning the gap. CDR3 nucleotides: TGTGCCAGCAGATCTGATACAGTTGCAACTAATGAAAAACTGTTTTTT. Its protein is CASRSDTVATNEKLFF.

This clonotype was detected ten times or more. The chain has TRBV2 and TRBJ2-3; maybe TRBD2 (5 bases). V was pared by 3 bases and J by 6 bases, with 10 bases between. The CDR3 sequence is 13 residues long. Germline V gene lookup returns CDR1 SNHLY and CDR2 FYNNEI. This CDR3 reads CASSDSAMDTQYF. The DNA for the CDR3 is TGTGCCAGCAGTGATAGCGCTATGGATACGCAGTATTTT.

The CDR3, as DNA: TGTGCCAGCATCCCCGGGACAGGTCGTCTCTCCGAGCAGTACTTC. As protein: CASIPGTGRLSEQYF. The chain recombines TRBV28 with TRBJ2-7, with TRBD1 identical over 8 bases. Germline assignment: CDR1 MDHEN and CDR2 SYDVKM. Germline trimming cut 7 bases from V and 6 bases from J; bases unmatched to any gene: 14. The CDR3 has 15 amino acids.

This clonotype was observed many times. The V gene is TRBV28, the J gene TRBJ2-5; 7 bases fit TRBD1. The CDR3 contains 14 residues. J was trimmed by 1 base and V by 6 bases; bases with no gene match: 5. In germline, CDR1 is MDHEN, CDR2 SYDVKM. The CDR3: CASRRQGFQETQYF. The CDR3 DNA is TGTGCCAGCAGGAGACAGGGTTTCCAAGAGACCCAGTACTTC.

This clonotype was found many times. This chain joins TRBV14 and TRBJ1-1; D call uncertain. This CDR3 comprises 15 residues. The V gene's germline CDR1 is SGHDN and CDR2 FVKESK. Trimming took 1 base from V and 1 from J, leaving 10 bases between them. The CDR3 DNA sequence: TGTGCCAGCAGCCAAGTATCAGGATGGAACACTGAAGCTTTCTTT. This translates into CASSQVSGWNTEAFF.

This clonotype was seen at least ten times. The rearrangement links TRBV3-1 to TRBJ2-1; TRBD1 matches at 8 bases. The germline V gene encodes CDR1 LGHDT and CDR2 YNNKEL (reference sequence). The CDR3 consists of 19 residues. After removal of 4 bases from V and 0 bases from J, the junction contained 14 bases not matched to a gene. In nucleotides, the CDR3 is TGTGCCAGCAGCCCTCGGGACAGGTCATTAAGAAGCTCCTACAATGAGCAGTTCTTC. Its protein is CASSPRDRSLRSSYNEQFF.

Points on this clonotype: One end of the junction varies from germline; a read error may be responsible. The rearrangement links TRBV5-1 to TRBJ1-2; unclear D gene. Germline-derived CDR1 and CDR2 are SGHRS and YFSETQ. This CDR3 is built from 14 residues. CDR3 residues: CASGLPGPLGGYTF. CDR3 coding DNA: TGCGCCAGCGGCTTGCCGGGTCCCCTTGGTGGCTACACCTTC.